This paragraph covers one T cell receptor beta chain sequence. Its antigen remains unknown. The source of the sample is a study of CD8+ T cells in alopecia areata. Across the whole study: Patients received oral tofacitinib, 5 to 10 mg twice daily, for moderate-to-severe alopecia areata.

The CDR3 spans 14 residues. Deletions cut 1 base from V and 4 bases from J, with 9 bases between. From germline, CDR1 is SGHDT and CDR2 YYEEEE. Following RNA extraction, reverse transcription yielded cDNA that acted as the sequencing template. TCRdb keeps only in-frame clones here, not all; method: immunoSEQ multiplex PCR. Altogether about 150,000 clones are present, about 53% being singletons, with the ten largest covering around 19%. Notes on the study in general: Normal-skin resident alphabeta T cells also appear among scalp sample sequences. Researchers report lesional scalp, most notably alopecia totalis/universalis, outstripped normal scalp in clonality. Mouse data revealed clearer TCR sharing than patient data did, a gap possibly tied to HLA.

The sample consisted of CD8+ T cells sorted from blood, taken at week 0. The TCR comes from a human donor with alopecia areata. This chain joins TRBV5-6 and TRBJ1-5, with a tentative D call TRBD1 (5 bases). CDR3 protein: CASSLLTANQPQHF. As DNA, the CDR3 is TGTGCCAGCAGCTTGTTGACAGCAAATCAGCCCCAGCATTTT.